One and the same sample provided the 27 T cell receptor beta chains below, sequenced in a study of blood T cell repertoires in COVID-19. TCRdb's table, derived via immunoSEQ multiplex PCR, lists solely in-frame clones and lacks some. The data contain approximately 210,000 clones, less than 90% of them seen just once; the ten biggest clones take up 1.9%. The sample comprised peripheral blood. The receptor source for this set is a middle-aged man with active or convalescent COVID-19.

This clone was observed a handful of times. This chain links TRBV19 with TRBJ1-1; 10 nucleotides agree with TRBD1. From germline, CDR1 is LNHDA and CDR2 SQIVND (reference sequence). Germline trimming cut 2 bases from V and 6 bases from J; bases unmatched to any gene: 6. The CDR3 runs to 15 residues. CDR3: CASSIPGTGVPEAFF. The CDR3 nucleotides are TGTGCCAGTAGTATACCCGGGACAGGGGTGCCTGAAGCTTTCTTT.

J is TRBJ1-1 and V is TRBV3-1 (or the pseudogene TRBV3-2); 11 nucleotides match TRBD1. V was pared by 5 bases and J by 3 bases, with 8 bases of the junction left unmatched. Germline CDR1 and CDR2: LGHDT and YNNKEL (reference sequence). The CDR3 has 16 residues. CDR3 nucleotides: TGTGCCAGCAGCTCACGGTGGACAGGGGGCCACACTGAAGCTTTCTTT. Its protein product is CASSSRWTGGHTEAFF.

V and J are TRBV10-3 and TRBJ1-1; D is possibly TRBD1 (6 bases). From germline, CDR1 is ENHRY and CDR2 SYGVKD. Trimming removed 3 bases from V and 2 bases from J, with 16 bases in between. The CDR3 runs to 16 residues. CDR3 DNA sequence: TGTGCCATCAGTGACCATTTAGGGACACAAAACACTGAAGCTTTCTTT. This codes for CAISDHLGTQNTEAFF.

This chain uses TRBV9 with TRBJ2-7, with TRBD1 matching 7 bases. In germline, CDR1 is SGDLS, CDR2 YYNGEE. The CDR3 spans 14 residues. The V and J ends lost 4 bases and 0 bases, in that order; junction bases with no gene match: 4. The CDR3 loop is CASSKRDSSYEQYF. CDR3 sequence (DNA): TGTGCCAGCAGCAAGAGGGACAGCTCCTACGAGCAGTACTTC.

The chain couples TRBV19 to TRBJ2-1, with 8 bases aligning to TRBD1. The germline gives CDR1 LNHDA, CDR2 SQIVND (reference sequence). After removal of 3 bases from V and 4 bases from J, the junction contained 2 bases not matched to a gene. The CDR3 length is 14 residues. The CDR3 DNA reads as TGTGCCAGTAGTATGACAGGGGATTACAATGAGCAGTTCTTC. It is translated as CASSMTGDYNEQFF.

The chain links TRBV25-1 to TRBJ2-1, with D maybe TRBD2 (5 bases). There are 16 residues in the CDR3. CDR1 and CDR2 from the germline V gene are MGHDK and SYGVNS. Trimming took off 2 bases at V and 5 bases at J, with 16 bases between the two ends. The CDR3 coding sequence is TGTGCCAGCAGTGAAGGTCGGGGTAGCCATGACAATGAGCAGTTCTTC. Encoded protein: CASSEGRGSHDNEQFF.

V usage is TRBV6-5 and J usage is TRBJ1-5, with D tentatively TRBD1 (6 bases). V dropped 1 base and J dropped 2 bases, with 12 bases sitting between them. Germline CDR1 MNHEY, CDR2 SVGAGI. This CDR3 is 16 amino acids long. The CDR3 sequence is CASSYWGGNGNQPQHF. The CDR3 region has the DNA TGTGCCAGCAGTTACTGGGGGGGCAACGGCAATCAGCCCCAGCATTTT.

This clone was observed a handful of times. The chain has TRBV2 and TRBJ2-6, with TRBD2 as a possible D gene (5 bases). The CDR3 is 13 residues long. The V and J ends lost 8 bases and 2 bases respectively, with 7 bases between them. Germline V CDR1 and CDR2: SNHLY, FYNNEI. In DNA, the CDR3 is TGTGCCAGCGCGGAGGCTGGGGCCAACGTCCTGACTTTC. Residues: CASAEAGANVLTF.

The rearrangement joins TRBV2 to TRBJ1-3; TRBD1 matches at 8 bases. The CDR3 spans 14 residues. Losses at the gene ends were 5 bases for V and 4 bases for J; bases not matched to a gene: 4. From germline, CDR1 is SNHLY and CDR2 FYNNEI. CDR3 in DNA: TGTGCCAGCAGTCGACAGGGGAGGGGAAACACCATATATTTT. This encodes CASSRQGRGNTIYF.

This clone was seen a single time. J is TRBJ2-3 and V is TRBV5-1, with TRBD1 identical over 7 bases. The CDR3 totals 15 residues. The V segment lost 4 bases and the J segment 0 bases; nucleotides outside the gene matches: 5. From germline, CDR1 is SGHRS and CDR2 YFSETQ. CDR3 amino acids: CASSPRDRSTDTQYF. The CDR3 nucleotides are TGCGCCAGCAGCCCCCGGGACAGAAGCACAGATACGCAGTATTTT.

Concerning this clone: This sample also contains other DNA sequences that code for the same CDR3. The chain employs TRBV5-1 and TRBJ1-2, with D possibly TRBD1 on 5 matching bases. Trimming removed 0 bases from V and 6 bases from J, with 6 bases in between. Per the germline V gene, CDR1 is SGHRS and CDR2 is YFSETQ. CDR3 length equals 12 residues. The CDR3 region is CASSLVGDGYTF. CDR3 nucleotide sequence: TGCGCCAGCAGCTTGGTAGGGGATGGCTACACCTTC.

The CDR3 sequence is CASRTSGPSYNEQFF. In DNA form, the CDR3 reads TGTGCCAGCCGGACTAGCGGGCCCTCCTACAATGAGCAGTTCTTC. The rearrangement joins TRBV2 to TRBJ2-1; 11 bases map to TRBD2. CDR1 is SNHLY, CDR2 FYNNEI, per germline. The ends lost 8 bases at V and 0 bases at J; junction bases unmatched: 3. The CDR3 consists of 15 residues. The full variable domain, rest sourced from reference TRBV2 and TRBJ2-1, is EPEVTQTPSHQVTQMGQEVILRCVPISNHLYFYWYRQILGQKVEFLVSFYNNEISEKSEIFDDQFSVERPDGSNFTLKIRSTKLEDSAMYFCASRTSGPSYNEQFFGPGTRLTVL.

The chain combines TRBV3-1 (or the pseudogene TRBV3-2) with TRBJ1-2; tentatively, D is TRBD1 (5 bases). V lost 0 bases, J lost 3 bases, and 14 bases lay in between. Germline values: CDR1 LGHDT, CDR2 YNNKEL (reference sequence). CDR3 length: 16 residues. For the CDR3, the DNA is TGTGCCAGCAGCCAAGATTTGGGCAGGGTGGACTATGGCTACACCTTC. This codes for CASSQDLGRVDYGYTF.

This chain uses TRBV25-1 with TRBJ1-4, with 7 bases that match TRBD1. The germline gives CDR1 MGHDK, CDR2 SYGVNS. CDR3 length: 16 amino acids. The trim removed 2 bases at V and 6 bases at J, leaving 9 bases unmatched. The CDR3 reads CASSEHFTGVYEKLFF. In DNA form, the CDR3 reads TGTGCCAGCAGTGAACACTTTACAGGGGTTTATGAAAAACTGTTTTTT. Supplemented by reference TRBV25-1 and TRBJ1-4, the full variable domain reads EADIYQTPRYLVIGTGKKITLECSQTMGHDKMYWYQQDPGMELHLIHYSYGVNSTEKGDLSSESTVSRIRTEHFPLTLESARPSHTSQYLCASSEHFTGVYEKLFFGSGTQLSVL.

V gene TRBV4-1 combines with J gene TRBJ2-7; D possibly corresponds to TRBD2 (6 bases). Deletions cut 1 base from V and 3 bases from J, with 13 bases between. Germline V gives CDR1 MGHRA, CDR2 YSYEKL. This CDR3 comprises 15 residues. The CDR3, as DNA: TGCGCCAGCAGCCAAGGTAGGGACTCTTTCTACGAGCAGTACTTC. Translating it yields CASSQGRDSFYEQYF.

A few counts support this clone. V is TRBV7-9 and J is TRBJ1-5; D unresolved. This CDR3 is 12 amino acids long. Trimming removed 7 bases at V and 7 bases at J, with 11 bases between. CDR1 is SEHNR and CDR2 is FQNEAQ in the germline V gene (reference sequence). Written as DNA, the CDR3 is TGTGCCAGCACCTTCATGGAGCAGCCCCAGCATTTT. Residues: CASTFMEQPQHF.

The chain uses TRBV9 and TRBJ1-1; weak D call: TRBD1 (6 bases). The length of the CDR3 is 18 residues. Germline-derived CDR1 and CDR2 are SGDLS and YYNGEE. V lost 3 bases and J 0 bases, leaving 21 bases between the germline ends. CDR3 sequence: CASSAPTGGQMMNTEAFF. CDR3 DNA sequence: TGTGCCAGCAGCGCCCCGACGGGGGGCCAAATGATGAACACTGAAGCTTTCTTT.

The rearrangement uses TRBV7-9 and TRBJ1-6, with 7 bases identical to TRBD1. CDR1 and CDR2 from the germline V gene are SEHNR and FQNEAQ (reference sequence). J gave up 10 bases and V 4 bases, and 10 bases lay outside the gene matches. The CDR3 loop spans 15 amino acids. CDR3 region: CASSSWAGGKSPLHF. The CDR3 DNA sequence: TGTGCCAGCAGCTCATGGGCAGGGGGTAAGTCACCCCTCCACTTT. Filled out from reference TRBV7-9 and TRBJ1-6, the complete variable domain reads DTGVSQNPRHKITKRGQNVTFRCDPISEHNRLYWYRQTLGQGPEFLTYFQNEAQLEKSRLLSDRFSAERPKGSFSTLEIQRTEQGDSAMYLCASSSWAGGKSPLHFGNGTRLTVT.

The V and J genes are TRBV4-1 and TRBJ1-2, with TRBD1 identical over 7 bases. The V and J ends lost 7 bases and 5 bases, in that order; junction bases with no gene match: 10. Germline V gene sequence: CDR1 MGHRA, CDR2 YSYEKL. This CDR3 is built from 14 residues. CDR3 sequence: CASTGTGALYGYTF. The CDR3 coding sequence is TGCGCCAGCACCGGAACAGGGGCCCTGTATGGCTACACCTTC.

This clone was detected only a few times. The V call is TRBV2, the J call TRBJ2-1; D is uncertain. Trimming removed 7 bases at V and 0 bases at J, with 7 bases between. The CDR3 contains 13 residues. Germline-derived CDR1 and CDR2 are SNHLY and FYNNEI. Here the CDR3 DNA reads TGTGCCAGCATGTTCAGCTCCTACAATGAGCAGTTCTTC. This encodes CASMFSSYNEQFF. Supplemented by reference TRBV2 and TRBJ2-1, the full variable domain reads EPEVTQTPSHQVTQMGQEVILRCVPISNHLYFYWYRQILGQKVEFLVSFYNNEISEKSEIFDDQFSVERPDGSNFTLKIRSTKLEDSAMYFCASMFSSYNEQFFGPGTRLTVL.

The rearrangement joins TRBV27 to TRBJ2-1, with TRBD2 matching over 13 bases. With 6 bases clipped from V and 8 bases from J, the junction kept 10 bases outside the gene matches. The CDR3 sequence is 16 residues long. Per the germline V gene, CDR1 is MNHEY and CDR2 is SMNVEV (reference sequence). This chain's CDR3 is CASRRTSGSIRDEQFF. The CDR3 DNA follows: TGTGCCAGCAGACGGACTAGCGGGAGTATCCGAGATGAGCAGTTCTTC.

The rearrangement joins TRBV27 to TRBJ2-1, with 16 bases lining up with TRBD2. CDR1 is MNHEY, CDR2 SMNVEV, per germline (reference sequence). Unmatched junction bases numbered 9, after V lost 7 bases and J lost 9 bases. The CDR3 has 16 residues. CDR3 DNA: TGTGCCAGCAACCTGGGGACTAGCGGGGGGGCTGCTGAGCAGTTCTTC. Its protein is CASNLGTSGGAAEQFF.

This clone was seen just once. The V gene is TRBV12-3 or TRBV12-4, the J gene TRBJ1-1, with no clear D. The CDR3 runs to 12 residues. Trimming pared 4 bases from V and 3 bases from J, leaving 6 bases between. CDR3 in DNA: TGTGCCAGCAGTTGGGCAGACACTGAAGCTTTCTTT. It codes for CASSWADTEAFF.

The chain uses TRBV6-1 and TRBJ1-1, with D unclear. V shed 2 bases and J shed 1 base, with 8 bases lying between them. The CDR3 is 14 amino acids. CDR1 and CDR2 (germline): MNHNS, SASEGT. The CDR3 here is CASSESWANTEAFF. Here the CDR3 DNA reads TGTGCCAGCAGTGAATCCTGGGCGAACACTGAAGCTTTCTTT.

This clone was detected once. The chain couples TRBV27 to TRBJ1-1; D ambiguous. The germline gives CDR1 MNHEY, CDR2 SMNVEV (reference sequence). V was cut by 6 bases and J by 4 bases, with 6 bases left in between. The CDR3 has 11 amino acids. CDR3 loop: CASRKSTEAFF. DNA of the CDR3: TGTGCCAGCAGGAAGAGCACTGAAGCTTTCTTT.

This clone was seen many times. The chain recombines TRBV29-1 with TRBJ1-6; possible D gene TRBD1, 5 bases. The CDR3 is 13 residues long. Germline V CDR1 and CDR2: SQVTM, ANQGSEA. V was trimmed by 4 bases and J by 6 bases, leaving 10 bases between them. The CDR3 protein is CSVGAGPNSPLHF. As DNA, the CDR3 is TGCAGCGTTGGTGCAGGGCCTAATTCACCCCTCCACTTT.

The rearrangement uses TRBV5-6 and TRBJ2-3, with D perhaps matching TRBD1 (5 bases). The V gene's germline CDR1 is SGHDT and CDR2 YYEEEE. CDR3 length: 15 residues. Trimming cost V 0 bases and J 5 bases, with 13 bases left between them. CDR3 amino acids: CASSLETGLRDTQYF. The CDR3, as DNA: TGTGCCAGCAGCTTGGAAACAGGATTAAGAGATACGCAGTATTTT.